What follows are 29 T cell receptor beta chains derived from one specimen sequenced in a study of T cell responses to AZD1222 COVID-19 vaccine. Sequencing was performed with immunoSEQ multiplex PCR; in TCRdb, only in-frame clones are kept and a portion is missing. Among 150,000 to 200,000 clones listed, roughly nine tenths were seen once. The sample consisted of peripheral blood, taken on day 0 of AZD1222 vaccination. These receptors were taken from an adult in good health.

V and J are TRBV27 and TRBJ1-6; D possibly corresponds to TRBD1 (5 bases). Per germline, CDR1 MNHEY and CDR2 SMNVEV (reference sequence). V was shortened by 1 base and J by 5 bases, with 15 bases between the two germline ends. This CDR3 contains 17 residues. The CDR3 nucleotides read TGTGCCAGCAGTTTATGGGGGGACGGGGGGAATAATTCACCCCTCCACTTT. This encodes CASSLWGDGGNNSPLHF.

The chain couples TRBV6-5 to TRBJ2-7, with 7 bases fitting TRBD1. In germline, CDR1 is MNHEY, CDR2 SVGAGI. V gave up 2 bases and J gave up 0 bases; unmatched junction bases: 4. The CDR3 contains 15 residues. CDR3 protein: CASSYLGTDSYEQYF. The CDR3 coding sequence is TGTGCCAGCAGTTACCTCGGGACAGACTCCTACGAGCAGTACTTC.

The chain recombines TRBV6-6 with TRBJ2-7; 7 positions agree with TRBD1. The CDR3 sequence is 14 residues long. V was clipped by 4 bases and J by 3 bases; unmatched bases: 6. The germline gives CDR1 MNHNY, CDR2 SVGAGI (reference sequence). The CDR3 nucleotides are TGTGCCAGCAGTTCGACAGGGTCTTTCTACGAGCAGTACTTC. It codes for CASSSTGSFYEQYF.

The V and J genes are TRBV7-9 and TRBJ2-7, with D possibly being TRBD1 (5 bases). The CDR3 consists of 13 residues. Trimming pared 3 bases from V and 3 bases from J, leaving 9 bases between. Germline V gives CDR1 SEHNR, CDR2 FQNEAQ (reference sequence). The CDR3 spells CASSLKGIYEQYF. The CDR3 DNA reads TGTGCCAGCAGCTTGAAGGGGATCTACGAGCAGTACTTC.

The chain is built from TRBV21-1 and TRBJ1-2; TRBD1 is the table's D call and was not checked against the DNA. TRBV21-1 is assigned pseudogene status. The CDR3 contains 17 residues. Here the CDR3 DNA reads TGTGCCAGCAGCATACTTTCGTTAAAGGGGACTAACTATGGCTACACCTTC. It is translated as CASSILSLKGTNYGYTF.

The chain recombines TRBV4-1 with TRBJ2-2; TRBD2 might be the D (7 bases). CDR3 length: 16 residues. Per germline, CDR1 MGHRA and CDR2 YSYEKL. V was clipped by 3 bases and J by 4 bases, with 15 bases between them. Here the CDR3 reads CASSHPWGGSTGELFF. For the CDR3, the DNA is TGCGCCAGCAGCCATCCTTGGGGGGGCAGCACCGGGGAGCTGTTTTTT.

The V call is TRBV6-5, the J call TRBJ2-5, with D perhaps matching TRBD1 (6 bases). In germline, CDR1 is MNHEY, CDR2 SVGAGI. This CDR3 region has 16 residues. V dropped 0 bases and J dropped 0 bases, with 11 bases sitting between them. CDR3 sequence (DNA): TGTGCCAGCAGTTACTCGGGGACAAGAGACCAAGAGACCCAGTACTTC. Amino acids: CASSYSGTRDQETQYF.

The CDR3 loop reads CASSDPGGRAFF. CDR3 nucleotides: TGTGCCAGCAGTGACCCCGGGGGAAGGGCTTTCTTT. The chain carries TRBV6-2 or TRBV6-3 and TRBJ1-1; perhaps TRBD1 as D (5 bases). The CDR3 is 12 residues long. Germline CDR1 is MNHEY and CDR2 is SVGEGT. V lost 5 bases to trimming and J lost 11 bases, with 15 bases between them.

The chain joins TRBV3-1 (or the pseudogene TRBV3-2) to TRBJ1-4; a weak D match, TRBD1 (6 bases). The V end was cut by 4 bases, the J end by 7 bases, with 13 bases between. The length of the CDR3 is 14 residues. The germline V gene has CDR1 LGHDT and CDR2 YNNKEL (reference sequence). The CDR3 bases are TGTGCCAGCAGCCTGGGGGGGGCCCCTGAAAAACTGTTTTTT. Protein product: CASSLGGAPEKLFF.

This chain joins TRBV6-4 and TRBJ1-5; 9 bases are a match to TRBD1. CDR3 length: 15 amino acids. The V segment lost 6 bases and the J segment 3 bases; nucleotides outside the gene matches: 6. Germline V gene lookup returns CDR1 MRHNA and CDR2 SNTAGT. CDR3 nucleotide sequence: TGTGCCAGCAGCCCGGGACAGGGAAACAATCAGCCCCAGCATTTT. It is translated as CASSPGQGNNQPQHF.

The J gene is TRBJ1-2, the V gene TRBV5-1; D remains unclear. The germline gives CDR1 SGHRS, CDR2 YFSETQ. This CDR3 contains 14 residues. V lost 0 bases, J lost 0 bases, and 6 bases lay in between. CDR3 DNA: TGCGCCAGCAGCTTGGAGGCCCCTAACTATGGCTACACCTTC. Translating it yields CASSLEAPNYGYTF.

The chain uses TRBV7-9 and TRBJ1-2, with D unresolved. This CDR3 comprises 13 residues. Trimming cost V 1 base and J 6 bases, with 9 bases left between them. From germline, CDR1 is SEHNR and CDR2 FQNEAQ (reference sequence). CDR3 sequence: CASSLVGNNGYTF. As DNA, the CDR3 is TGTGCCAGCAGCTTAGTAGGAAATAATGGCTACACCTTC. The whole variable domain, filled in from reference TRBV7-9 and TRBJ1-2, reads DTGVSQNPRHKITKRGQNVTFRCDPISEHNRLYWYRQTLGQGPEFLTYFQNEAQLEKSRLLSDRFSAERPKGSFSTLEIQRTEQGDSAMYLCASSLVGNNGYTFGSGTRLTVV.

V is TRBV3-1 (or the pseudogene TRBV3-2) and J is TRBJ1-1; maybe TRBD1 (6 bases). V lost 1 base to trimming and J lost 6 bases, with 15 bases between them. Germline CDR1 LGHDT, CDR2 YNNKEL (reference sequence). This CDR3 comprises 15 residues. CDR3 in amino acids: CASSQVAGVAAEAFF. CDR3 nucleotide sequence: TGTGCCAGCAGCCAAGTCGCAGGGGTGGCTGCTGAAGCTTTCTTT.

The CDR3 sequence: CASSPTEGRNTEAFF. The CDR3 DNA reads TGTGCCAGCAGTCCTACCGAGGGGCGGAACACTGAAGCTTTCTTT. The chain is built from TRBV5-6 and TRBJ1-1, with a possible D match to TRBD1 (5 bases). Per germline, CDR1 SGHDT and CDR2 YYEEEE. The CDR3 extends over 15 amino acids. Deletions cut 5 bases from V and 1 base from J, with 15 bases between. Full variable domain (rest looked up from reference TRBV5-6 and TRBJ1-1): DAGVTQSPTHLIKTRGQQVTLRCSPKSGHDTVSWYQQALGQGPQFIFQYYEEEERQRGNFPDRFSGHQFPNYSSELNVNALLLGDSALYLCASSPTEGRNTEAFFGQGTRLTVV.

V usage is TRBV4-2 and J usage is TRBJ1-1; TRBD1 matches 10 bases. The J segment lost 5 bases and the V segment lost 3 bases, leaving 6 bases of the junction unmatched. Looked up from germline, CDR1 is LGHNA and CDR2 is YNFKEQ. CDR3 size: 15 residues. The CDR3 is CASSHPRTGGTEAFF. The CDR3 DNA reads TGTGCCAGCAGCCACCCTAGGACAGGGGGAACTGAAGCTTTCTTT.

The gene calls are TRBV9 and TRBJ2-3; 8 positions agree with TRBD2. Trimming cost V 0 bases and J 4 bases; bases outside gene matches: 7. Germline V gene sequence: CDR1 SGDLS, CDR2 YYNGEE. The CDR3 sequence is 16 residues long. DNA of the CDR3: TGTGCCAGCAGCGTAGGGAGCGGGAGAAGCGCAGATACGCAGTATTTT. This encodes CASSVGSGRSADTQYF. Looking up the rest from reference TRBV9 and TRBJ2-3 gives the full variable domain: DSGVTQTPKHLITATGQRVTLRCSPRSGDLSVYWYQQSLDQGLQFLIQYYNGEERAKGNILERFSAQQFPDLHSELNLSSLELGDSALYFCASSVGSGRSADTQYFGPGTRLTVL.

This rearrangement joins TRBV30 to TRBJ2-2; D possibly corresponds to TRBD2 (6 bases). The V gene lost 5 bases and the J gene lost 0 bases, with 10 bases spanning the gap. Germline lookup yields CDR1 GTSNPN and CDR2 SVGIG (reference sequence). The CDR3 sequence is 14 residues long. The CDR3 bases are TGTGCCTGGGCGAGCGGGCCGAACACCGGGGAGCTGTTTTTT. Amino acids: CAWASGPNTGELFF.

V is TRBV5-1 and J is TRBJ2-6; D is unresolved. From germline, CDR1 is SGHRS and CDR2 YFSETQ. V dropped 2 bases and J dropped 8 bases, with 14 bases sitting between them. This CDR3 has 15 residues. The CDR3 nucleotides are TGCGCCAGCAGCTTCAATACTGTAGGGTCCAACGTCCTGACTTTC. This translates into CASSFNTVGSNVLTF. Based on the CDR3 plus reference TRBV5-1 and TRBJ2-6, the full variable domain is KAGVTQTPRYLIKTRGQQVTLSCSPISGHRSVSWYQQTPGQGLQFLFEYFSETQRNKGNFPGRFSGRQFSNSRSEMNVSTLELGDSALYLCASSFNTVGSNVLTFGAGSRLTVL.

J is TRBJ1-2 and V is TRBV27; possible D gene TRBD1, 6 bases. V dropped 4 bases and J dropped 2 bases, with 14 bases sitting between them. This CDR3 region has 15 residues. Germline loops: CDR1 MNHEY, CDR2 SMNVEV (reference sequence). CDR3 sequence: CASSSQWGLNYGYTF. CDR3 DNA: TGTGCCAGCAGTTCCCAGTGGGGGCTGAACTATGGCTACACCTTC.

This clone has a single count. The rearrangement uses TRBV19 and TRBJ1-2; 8 positions match TRBD1. CDR1 LNHDA and CDR2 SQIVND come from the germline V gene (reference sequence). The CDR3 has 16 residues. Losses at the gene ends were 4 bases for V and 6 bases for J; bases not matched to a gene: 13. The CDR3 loop reads CASSTTWTGRGNGYTF. The CDR3 DNA follows: TGTGCCAGTAGTACCACCTGGACAGGGAGGGGTAATGGCTACACCTTC.

This clone appeared a few times. The chain couples TRBV19 to TRBJ2-7; TRBD1 matches at 9 bases. V was clipped by 5 bases and J by 2 bases; unmatched bases: 16. This CDR3 is built from 18 residues. Germline lookup yields CDR1 LNHDA and CDR2 SQIVND (reference sequence). The DNA of the CDR3 is TGTGCCAGTAGTCCCGTGGTGTTGGACAGGGGCCGGGCCTACGAGCAGTACTTC. It is translated as CASSPVVLDRGRAYEQYF.

Here the CDR3 DNA reads TGTGCCAGCAGCCTGGACAGGGGAACTAACGAGCAGTACTTC. Translation gives CASSLDRGTNEQYF. This sequence joins TRBV3-1 (or the pseudogene TRBV3-2) and TRBJ2-7; 9 bases are shared with TRBD1. Trimming cost V 4 bases and J 5 bases; bases outside gene matches: 6. Germline CDR1 LGHDT, CDR2 YNNKEL (reference sequence). This CDR3 region has 14 residues.

J is TRBJ1-1 and V is TRBV14, with D tentatively TRBD1 (5 bases). This CDR3 has 13 amino acids. Germline V gene sequence: CDR1 SGHDN, CDR2 FVKESK. The V end was cut by 1 base, the J end by 3 bases, with 6 bases between. CDR3 in DNA: TGTGCCAGCAGCCAAGCAGGGTACACTGAAGCTTTCTTT. This encodes CASSQAGYTEAFF.

The table lists this clone with a few counts. The chain recombines TRBV4-1 with TRBJ1-1; 7 nucleotides align to TRBD1. Germline trimming cut 4 bases from V and 5 bases from J; bases unmatched to any gene: 1. In germline, CDR1 is MGHRA, CDR2 YSYEKL. This CDR3 has 12 amino acids. This CDR3 is CASSPGGTEAFF. Written as DNA, the CDR3 is TGCGCCAGCAGCCCAGGGGGAACTGAAGCTTTCTTT.

The chain recombines TRBV6-4 with TRBJ2-3, with no clear D. The germline gives CDR1 MRHNA, CDR2 SNTAGT. Trimming took off 1 base at V and 6 bases at J, with 8 bases between the two ends. The CDR3 consists of 13 residues. The CDR3 reads CASSDFWGDTQYF. In DNA form, the CDR3 reads TGTGCCAGCAGTGACTTTTGGGGTGATACGCAGTATTTT.

The chain has TRBV6-5 and TRBJ1-5, with D unresolved. The CDR3 has 15 residues. CDR1 is MNHEY and CDR2 is SVGAGI in the germline V gene. V lost 0 bases and J lost 3, with 9 bases in between. The CDR3 DNA follows: TGTGCCAGCAGTTACTCGAGTCAGCCCAATCAGCCCCAGCATTTT. Translating it yields CASSYSSQPNQPQHF.

This clone was observed a handful of times. V usage is TRBV30 and J usage is TRBJ1-1, with 9 bases fitting TRBD1. The V gene end was trimmed by 2 bases and the J gene end by 4 bases; junction bases not matched to a gene: 8. The CDR3 has 15 residues. CDR1 and CDR2 from the germline V gene are GTSNPN and SVGIG (reference sequence). CDR3 loop: CAWSQQGASVTEAFF. CDR3 DNA: TGTGCCTGGAGTCAACAGGGGGCCTCGGTCACTGAAGCTTTCTTT. Based on the CDR3 plus reference TRBV30 and TRBJ1-1, the full variable domain is SQTIHQWPATLVQPVGSPLSLECTVEGTSNPNLYWYRQAAGRGLQLLFYSVGIGQISSEVPQNLSASRPQDRQFILSSKKLLLSDSGFYLCAWSQQGASVTEAFFGQGTRLTVV.

This clone showed up just once. The CDR3 bases are TGTGCCACCAGTGATCCACGAGGTGCGGGGCTCACAGATACGCAGTATTTT. This translates into CATSDPRGAGLTDTQYF. The rearrangement uses TRBV24-1 and TRBJ2-3; D may be TRBD2 (6 bases). The CDR3 spans 17 residues. Germline V gene sequence: CDR1 KGHDR, CDR2 SFDVKD. Trimming removed 3 bases at V and 2 bases at J, with 17 bases between.

J is TRBJ1-6 and V is TRBV7-9; no definite D call. Trimming left V 1 base short and J 9 bases short, with 7 bases between. This CDR3 has 13 amino acids. The germline CDR1 and CDR2 sequences are SEHNR and FQNEAQ (reference sequence). CDR3 region: CASSLENRSPLHF. In nucleotides, the CDR3 is TGTGCCAGCAGCTTAGAGAATCGTTCACCCCTCCACTTT.